This TCR beta chain came from a study of identical twins. Study-level findings and limits: Cross-sectional statistics, not tracking of the same donors, supported the conclusions.

In its sample, this clonotype was seen many times. Its target is unknown. MiXCR, applied by TCRdb to the 5' RACE reads, yields one record per CDR3 protein. Among around 470,000 distinct CDR3 sequences listed, 12% to 15% were seen once. V was shortened by 5 bases and J by 11 bases, with 12 bases between the two germline ends. Looked up from germline, CDR1 is MNHEY and CDR2 is SVGEGT. The CDR3 totals 11 residues. No donor was unhealthy or non-Caucasian. The sample was also reused in another study, on yellow fever vaccine responses in identical twins.

Specimen: CD4+ T cells sorted from blood. The TCR was taken from a woman aged 18-30 years in good health. The chain has TRBV6-2 or TRBV6-3 and TRBJ1-1, with D hard to call. For the CDR3, the DNA is TGTGCCAGCAGTCCCCGGACGGAGGCTTTCTTT. Its protein product is CASSPRTEAFF.